These 29 T cell receptor beta chains were sequenced from one sample in a study of blood T cell repertoires in COVID-19. This table comes from immunoSEQ multiplex PCR, and its TCRdb copy is limited to in-frame clones, with some not included. The sample has just under 55,000 clones; 90% are singletons. What was sequenced was peripheral blood. These receptors all come from a man aged 50 to 60 with acute or convalescent COVID-19.

The chain is built from TRBV3-1 (or the pseudogene TRBV3-2) and TRBJ1-1; 9 nucleotides match TRBD1. The V gene's germline CDR1 is LGHDT and CDR2 YNNKEL (reference sequence). Trimming took 4 bases from V and 5 from J; bases not matched to a gene: 8. The CDR3 runs 15 residues. CDR3 loop: CASSPPGQGITEAFF. In DNA form, the CDR3 reads TGTGCCAGCAGCCCACCGGGACAGGGAATTACTGAAGCTTTCTTT.

This chain's CDR3 is CASSRLSSGANVLTF. The CDR3 region has the DNA TGTGCCAGCAGCCGCTTGAGCTCTGGGGCCAACGTCCTGACTTTC. The chain recombines TRBV7-2 with TRBJ2-6; D ambiguous. The CDR3 runs 15 residues. In germline, CDR1 is SGHTA, CDR2 FQGNSA. V was cut by 5 bases and J by 0 bases, with 8 bases left in between.

CDR3 region: CASSPSTDTQYF. The CDR3 coding sequence is TGTGCCAGCAGTCCGTCTACAGATACGCAGTATTTT. The chain is built from TRBV6-2 or TRBV6-3 and TRBJ2-3; D uncertain. The germline V and J ends were trimmed by 5 bases and 3 bases, with 6 bases remaining between them. CDR3 size: 12 residues. Germline V CDR1 and CDR2: MNHEY, SVGEGT.

The chain uses TRBV19 and TRBJ1-4, with a possible D match to TRBD1 (6 bases). Trimming shortened V by 10 bases and J by 8 bases, and 17 bases separated the two germline ends. Germline CDR1 LNHDA, CDR2 SQIVND (reference sequence). The CDR3 is 13 residues long. The CDR3 loop reads CATNGQGREKLFF. The CDR3 coding sequence is TGTGCCACCAACGGGCAGGGGCGGGAAAAACTGTTTTTT.

V is TRBV18 and J is TRBJ1-3; D uncertain. V shed 6 bases and J shed 0 bases, with 9 bases lying between them. Germline V CDR1 and CDR2: KGHSH, LQKENI. CDR3 size: 14 residues. The CDR3 spells CASSRTSSGNTIYF. As DNA, the CDR3 is TGTGCCAGCTCCCGTACAAGCTCTGGAAACACCATATATTTT.

The chain uses TRBV18 and TRBJ2-6, with 9 bases aligning to TRBD1. The CDR3 spans 18 residues. Germline values: CDR1 KGHSH, CDR2 LQKENI. V was pared by 4 bases and J by 0 bases, with 7 bases of the junction left unmatched. CDR3 DNA: TGTGCCAGCTCACGGGGACAGGGATCTTTCTCTGGGGCCAACGTCCTGACTTTC. Encoded protein: CASSRGQGSFSGANVLTF.

The DNA of the CDR3 is TGTGCCAGCAGTATTCAGGGCTACACTGAAGCTTTCTTT. Its translation: CASSIQGYTEAFF. The chain is built from TRBV12-3 or TRBV12-4 and TRBJ1-1; a possible D gene is TRBD1 (5 bases). The germline V and J ends were trimmed by 5 bases and 3 bases, with 10 bases remaining between them. The CDR3 is 13 amino acids.

V gene TRBV7-2 combines with J gene TRBJ1-2; 8 bases align to TRBD1. The V gene end was trimmed by 5 bases and the J gene end by 7 bases; junction bases not matched to a gene: 6. The CDR3 is 13 residues long. Germline V gives CDR1 SGHTA, CDR2 FQGNSA. CDR3 protein: CASSLGQEGGYTF. CDR3 nucleotides: TGTGCCAGCAGCCTGGGACAGGAAGGTGGCTACACCTTC. The entire variable domain, with the rest obtained from reference TRBV7-2 and TRBJ1-2, is as follows: GAGVSQSPSNKVTEKGKDVELRCDPISGHTALYWYRQSLGQGLEFLIYFQGNSAPDKSGLPSDRFSAERTGGSVSTLTIQRTQQEDSAVYLCASSLGQEGGYTFGSGTRLTVV.

This clone was recorded a few times. V usage is TRBV11-1 and J usage is TRBJ2-7; 7 positions match TRBD2. The CDR3 extends over 12 amino acids. The germline CDR1 and CDR2 sequences are SGHAT and FQDESV (reference sequence). Trimming took 2 bases from V and 7 from J; bases not matched to a gene: 2. Here the CDR3 reads CASSLPAGEQYF. CDR3 nucleotide sequence: TGTGCCAGCAGCTTACCAGCGGGGGAGCAGTACTTC.

The rearrangement uses TRBV7-2 and TRBJ1-6, with TRBD1 identical over 9 bases. Germline V lookup: CDR1 SGHTA, CDR2 FQGNSA. V trimming: 2 bases; J trimming: 14 bases; junction bases outside the gene matches: 10. This CDR3 has 15 amino acids. Here the CDR3 reads CASSLIATGGLTLHF. The CDR3 DNA follows: TGTGCCAGCAGCTTAATAGCTACAGGGGGCTTAACCCTCCACTTT. The whole variable domain, filled in from reference TRBV7-2 and TRBJ1-6, reads GAGVSQSPSNKVTEKGKDVELRCDPISGHTALYWYRQSLGQGLEFLIYFQGNSAPDKSGLPSDRFSAERTGGSVSTLTIQRTQQEDSAVYLCASSLIATGGLTLHFGNGTRLTVT.

The chain uses TRBV9 and TRBJ2-7; TRBD1 aligns across 10 bases. The germline V gene encodes CDR1 SGDLS and CDR2 YYNGEE. The CDR3 is 18 amino acids. V lost 4 bases, J lost 0 bases, and 13 bases stayed unmatched. The CDR3, as DNA: TGTGCCAGCAGCCGCTCGGGACAGGGGTGGACCCGCTCCTACGAGCAGTACTTC. This codes for CASSRSGQGWTRSYEQYF.

The V call is TRBV5-1, the J call TRBJ2-1, with a weak D call TRBD1 (5 bases). Germline values: CDR1 SGHRS, CDR2 YFSETQ. The CDR3 contains 13 residues. V was shortened by 6 bases and J by 8 bases, with 15 bases between the two germline ends. The CDR3 nucleotides are TGCGCCAGCAAATCACCCCCCAGGGATGAGCAGTTCTTC. Translation: CASKSPPRDEQFF.

This chain joins TRBV24-1 and TRBJ2-1; 9 bases are a match to TRBD1. After removal of 4 bases from V and 2 bases from J, the junction contained 8 bases not matched to a gene. Germline values: CDR1 KGHDR, CDR2 SFDVKD. CDR3 length: 17 amino acids. DNA for the CDR3: TGTGCCACCAGTGACCGCACAGGGGGCTTTGCCTACAATGAGCAGTTCTTC. Amino acids: CATSDRTGGFAYNEQFF.

The gene calls are TRBV11-2 and TRBJ1-1, with 7 bases lining up with TRBD1. Unmatched junction bases numbered 12, after V lost 4 bases and J lost 4 bases. Germline CDR1 reads SGHAT; CDR2 reads FQNNGV. The CDR3 consists of 16 residues. CDR3 DNA: TGTGCCAGCAGCTCCCCACGGACAGGTAAAGGCACTGAAGCTTTCTTT. It specifies CASSSPRTGKGTEAFF.

The table lists this clone with a count of one. This chain uses TRBV12-3 or TRBV12-4 with TRBJ1-1; D not resolved. Trimming pared 3 bases from V and 7 bases from J, leaving 6 bases between. This CDR3 is 11 amino acids long. The chain's CDR3 is CASSFEDEAFF. The CDR3 DNA reads as TGTGCCAGCAGTTTTGAGGATGAAGCTTTCTTT.

This chain joins TRBV19 and TRBJ2-1; 12 bases line up with TRBD2. The CDR3 is made up of 19 amino acids. V shed 3 bases and J 6 bases; nucleotides not matched to a gene: 15. Per germline, CDR1 LNHDA and CDR2 SQIVND (reference sequence). CDR3 coding DNA: TGTGCCAGTAGTATCGAGTTGGCTAGCGGGAGGGCCGTAGGCAATGAGCAGTTCTTC. It yields the protein CASSIELASGRAVGNEQFF. The variable domain in full, with the rest retrieved from reference TRBV19 and TRBJ2-1, is DGGITQSPKYLFRKEGQNVTLSCEQNLNHDAMYWYRQDPGQGLRLIYYSQIVNDFQKGDIAEGYSVSREKKESFPLTVTSAQKNPTAFYLCASSIELASGRAVGNEQFFGPGTRLTVL.

The chain employs TRBV6-5 and TRBJ1-6; D call uncertain. In germline, CDR1 is MNHEY, CDR2 SVGAGI. The CDR3 runs to 13 residues. V dropped 5 bases and J dropped 7 bases, with 9 bases sitting between them. The CDR3 sequence is CASSTRENSPLHF. The CDR3 coding sequence is TGTGCCAGCAGTACCCGGGAAAATTCACCCCTCCACTTT.

The gene calls are TRBV7-6 and TRBJ2-5; tentative D call: TRBD2 (6 bases). The V end lost 6 bases, the J end lost 4 bases, and 12 bases lay between the germline ends. This CDR3 has 13 residues. Per germline, CDR1 SGHVS and CDR2 FNYEAQ. The CDR3 spells CASRAEGTETQYF. The CDR3 DNA sequence: TGTGCCAGCAGAGCGGAGGGGACAGAGACCCAGTACTTC.

The gene calls are TRBV19 and TRBJ1-2; 12 bases fit TRBD1. Germline-derived CDR1 and CDR2 are LNHDA and SQIVND (reference sequence). The CDR3 has 14 residues. Unmatched junction bases numbered 8, after V lost 7 bases and J lost 8 bases. The CDR3 DNA is TGTGCCAGTAACCTCCGGGACAGGGGGCGCGGCTACACCTTC. The encoded protein is CASNLRDRGRGYTF.

The CDR3 nucleotides read TGTGCCAGCAGCTTAGCCGTAGCGGGAGGCGATACGCAGTATTTT. Amino acid sequence: CASSLAVAGGDTQYF. This sequence joins TRBV7-2 and TRBJ2-3; 10 bases are shared with TRBD2. The CDR3 runs to 15 residues. Germline lookup yields CDR1 SGHTA and CDR2 FQGNSA. Trimming took 0 bases from V and 6 from J; bases not matched to a gene: 3.

The rearrangement joins TRBV11-2 to TRBJ2-1; D gene unclear. Trimming took 1 base from V and 7 from J, leaving 11 bases between them. This CDR3 spans 14 amino acids. Germline assignment: CDR1 SGHAT and CDR2 FQNNGV. The CDR3 protein is CASSLASNRNEQFF. CDR3 nucleotide sequence: TGTGCCAGCAGCTTAGCTAGTAATAGGAATGAGCAGTTCTTC.

The V call is TRBV19, the J call TRBJ1-1; 7 bases line up with TRBD1. The CDR3 is 14 amino acids. Germline CDR1 reads LNHDA; CDR2 reads SQIVND (reference sequence). The V segment lost 8 bases and the J segment 1 base; nucleotides outside the gene matches: 7. CDR3 protein: CASRLQGPNTEAFF. CDR3 DNA: TGTGCCAGTCGATTACAGGGGCCGAACACTGAAGCTTTCTTT.

This clone appeared a single time. The chain uses TRBV25-1 and TRBJ2-3; D gene uncertain. V was trimmed by 5 bases and J by 3 bases, leaving 18 bases between them. This CDR3 is built from 16 residues. Germline loops: CDR1 MGHDK, CDR2 SYGVNS. CDR3 sequence (DNA): TGTGCCAGCAGTTCATCGATGGGCTATCCGACAGATACGCAGTATTTT. Its translation is CASSSSMGYPTDTQYF.

The V gene is TRBV7-9, the J gene TRBJ1-1; 11 nucleotides line up with TRBD1. Looked up from germline, CDR1 is SEHNR and CDR2 is FQNEAQ (reference sequence). The CDR3 has 15 residues. The V gene end was trimmed by 1 base and the J gene end by 4 bases; junction bases not matched to a gene: 2. In nucleotides, the CDR3 is TGTGCCAGCAGCTTAGAGGGGACAGGGGGCACTGAAGCTTTCTTT. Encoded protein: CASSLEGTGGTEAFF.

The rearrangement links TRBV19 to TRBJ2-7; 8 nucleotides agree with TRBD2. CDR3 length: 13 amino acids. V lost 5 bases to trimming and J lost 3 bases; unmatched junction nucleotides: 3. Looked up from germline, CDR1 is LNHDA and CDR2 is SQIVND (reference sequence). DNA of the CDR3: TGTGCCAGTAGTCGTAGCGGGAACTACGAGCAGTACTTC. It yields the protein CASSRSGNYEQYF.

The chain employs TRBV5-1 and TRBJ2-5, with D possibly TRBD2 on 6 matching bases. This CDR3 spans 16 amino acids. Deletions cut 2 bases from V and 1 base from J, with 15 bases between. Germline CDR1 is SGHRS and CDR2 is YFSETQ. DNA for the CDR3: TGCGCCAGCAGCTTAGGGAGGCGGGCCTCCCAAGAGACCCAGTACTTC. This encodes CASSLGRRASQETQYF.

This clone has more than one count but fewer than ten. The V and J genes are TRBV7-9 and TRBJ2-7; TRBD1 aligns across 7 bases. Germline V lookup: CDR1 SEHNR, CDR2 FQNEAQ (reference sequence). The CDR3 extends over 15 amino acids. V lost 3 bases, J lost 2 bases, and 7 bases stayed unmatched. The CDR3 DNA follows: TGTGCCAGCAGCTTGGGGCAGGGGGTCCCCTACGAGCAGTACTTC. This sequence encodes CASSLGQGVPYEQYF.

The chain couples TRBV28 to TRBJ1-1; maybe TRBD1 (5 bases). The length of the CDR3 is 16 residues. Deletions cut 4 bases from V and 4 bases from J, with 19 bases between. Looked up from germline, CDR1 is MDHEN and CDR2 is SYDVKM. CDR3 protein: CASSSPAGQGSTEAFF. In nucleotides, the CDR3 is TGTGCCAGCAGTTCACCCGCCGGCCAGGGTTCCACTGAAGCTTTCTTT.

In its sample, this clone was seen a few times. V is TRBV5-1 and J is TRBJ2-7; perhaps TRBD2 as D (6 bases). The CDR3 is 15 amino acids. In germline, CDR1 is SGHRS, CDR2 YFSETQ. Deletions cut 0 bases from V and 6 bases from J, with 16 bases between. The CDR3 coding sequence is TGCGCCAGCAGCTTGGATGGAGGGAGTTTCCTCGAGCAGTACTTC. Protein: CASSLDGGSFLEQYF.